Below, 7 T cell receptor beta chains from the same sample are listed, as sequenced in a study of cytomegalovirus exposure and HLA in healthy donors. The data were produced by immunoSEQ multiplex PCR, yet TCRdb's version contains in-frame clones alone and is incomplete. Here the sample spans hundreds of thousands of clones, around 91% being singletons. The sample comprised PBMCs. The source of these receptors is a woman aged 30 to 39 in good health and CMV-seronegative.

The V gene is TRBV7-3, the J gene TRBJ2-1, with no clear D. V lost 8 bases to trimming and J lost 10 bases, with 12 bases between them. Germline V gene data show CDR1 as SGHTA and CDR2 as FQGTGA. The CDR3 runs 11 residues. CDR3 region: CASFGDLEQFF. CDR3 bases: TGTGCCAGCTTCGGTGATCTGGAGCAGTTCTTC.

The chain carries TRBV19 and TRBJ1-2; no reliable D call. V was shortened by 3 bases and J by 8 bases, with 19 bases between the two germline ends. The CDR3 is 15 residues long. The germline V gene encodes CDR1 LNHDA and CDR2 SQIVND (reference sequence). The CDR3 here is CASSINGSPGFGYTF. The DNA for the CDR3 is TGTGCCAGTAGTATTAACGGAAGCCCAGGATTCGGCTACACCTTC.

The sample holds a few counts of this clone. V gene TRBV7-9 combines with J gene TRBJ1-5; possibly TRBD1 for D (5 bases). The CDR3 covers 14 residues. Germline CDR1 is SEHNR and CDR2 is FQNEAQ (reference sequence). Trimming removed 1 base at V and 4 bases at J, with 8 bases between. The CDR3 DNA is TGTGCCAGCAGCTTAGGGACAACTAATCAGCCCCAGCATTTT. Its protein is CASSLGTTNQPQHF.

The V gene is TRBV28, the J gene TRBJ2-6, with D maybe TRBD1 (6 bases). Trimming took 6 bases from V and 0 from J, leaving 12 bases between them. The CDR3 sequence is 16 residues long. From germline, CDR1 is MDHEN and CDR2 SYDVKM. CDR3 sequence (DNA): TGTGCCAGCAGAGTCCGAGGGGGCTCTGGGGCCAACGTCCTGACTTTC. Its translation: CASRVRGGSGANVLTF.

This chain connects TRBV11-3 to TRBJ1-2, with D maybe TRBD1 (6 bases). Germline V gives CDR1 SGHNT, CDR2 YENEEA. This CDR3 spans 15 amino acids. V gave up 4 bases and J gave up 0 bases, with 12 bases separating them. The CDR3 DNA reads TGTGCCAGCAGCTCAGGGGCTACAGCTAACTATGGCTACACCTTC. Translation: CASSSGATANYGYTF.

The chain uses TRBV29-1 and TRBJ2-5; no firm D call. This CDR3 comprises 12 residues. Germline V gives CDR1 SQVTM, CDR2 ANQGSEA. Trimming stripped 4 bases from V and 5 bases from J, with 11 bases between. For the CDR3, the DNA is TGCAGCGTTGGAGGTAGGGCTGAGACCCAGTACTTC. Translation gives CSVGGRAETQYF.

This chain connects TRBV15 to TRBJ2-6; unclear D gene. Germline CDR1 and CDR2: LNHNV and YYDKDF (reference sequence). Deletions cut 1 base from V and 1 base from J, with 5 bases between. The CDR3 totals 15 residues. The CDR3 loop is CATSRAPSGANVLTF. CDR3 nucleotides: TGTGCCACCAGCAGAGCCCCTTCTGGGGCCAACGTCCTGACTTTC. Full variable domain (remainder filled in from reference TRBV15 and TRBJ2-6): DAMVIQNPRYQVTQFGKPVTLSCSQTLNHNVMYWYQQKSSQAPKLLFHYYDKDFNNEADTPDNFQSRRPNTSFCFLDIRSPGLGDTAMYLCATSRAPSGANVLTFGAGSRLTVL.